The 25 T cell receptor beta chains in this list originate from one sample, sequenced in a study of OX40 agonist ivuxolimab in advanced cancers. The method was immunoSEQ multiplex PCR; TCRdb's version includes in-frame clones alone and lacks a portion of them. The repertoire has 65,000 to 85,000 clones, 70% to 90% of them found once; the top ten carry roughly 2%. The specimen was CD4+ or CD8+ T cells sorted from blood, collected in a trial of the OX40 agonist ivuxolimab. Source of these receptors: an adult with an advanced solid tumor such as melanoma, head and neck, liver or kidney cancer.

The chain links TRBV19 to TRBJ2-7; possible D gene TRBD2, 5 bases. Between the trimmed V and J ends, which lost 3 bases and 0 bases, there was a span of 9 bases. This CDR3 spans 14 amino acids. CDR1 LNHDA and CDR2 SQIVND come from the germline V gene (reference sequence). As DNA, the CDR3 is TGTGCCAGTAGTATCGGACGGGGCTCCTACGAGCAGTACTTC. Protein: CASSIGRGSYEQYF.

The CDR3 bases are TGTGCCATCAGTGAGTCGGCGGGACGGGGGAGCTATGGCTACACCTTC. This gives the protein CAISESAGRGSYGYTF. The chain combines TRBV10-3 with TRBJ1-2, with D perhaps matching TRBD1 (5 bases). Between the trimmed V and J ends, which lost 0 bases and 4 bases, there was a span of 15 bases. The CDR3 runs 16 residues. CDR1 and CDR2 from the germline V gene are ENHRY and SYGVKD.

The sample holds one count of this clone. The chain carries TRBV9 and TRBJ1-5; tentatively, D is TRBD1 (5 bases). Trimming removed 3 bases from V and 3 bases from J, with 25 bases in between. Germline assignment: CDR1 SGDLS and CDR2 YYNGEE. This CDR3 is 19 amino acids long. In DNA form, the CDR3 reads TGTGCCAGCAGCGGGGGACCTCCGGCCCGGGCCTTCTTCAATCAGCCCCAGCATTTT. Its protein product is CASSGGPPARAFFNQPQHF.

The gene calls are TRBV5-1 and TRBJ2-1, with 8 bases identical to TRBD2. The ends lost 2 bases at V and 7 bases at J; junction bases unmatched: 5. This CDR3 comprises 14 residues. Looked up from germline, CDR1 is SGHRS and CDR2 is YFSETQ. The CDR3 region is CASSLAGDANEQFF. The CDR3 DNA sequence: TGCGCCAGCAGCTTAGCGGGGGACGCTAATGAGCAGTTCTTC.

This chain joins TRBV7-9 and TRBJ2-7; D perhaps matches TRBD1 (5 bases). This CDR3 has 13 residues. CDR1 SEHNR and CDR2 FQNEAQ come from the germline V gene (reference sequence). V lost 1 base and J lost 6, with 10 bases in between. The DNA for the CDR3 is TGTGCCAGCAGCTTAGGGGCTAGGGGCGAGCAGTACTTC. Protein: CASSLGARGEQYF. Supplemented by reference TRBV7-9 and TRBJ2-7, the full variable domain reads DTGVSQNPRHKITKRGQNVTFRCDPISEHNRLYWYRQTLGQGPEFLTYFQNEAQLEKSRLLSDRFSAERPKGSFSTLEIQRTEQGDSAMYLCASSLGARGEQYFGPGTRLTVT.

The V call is TRBV6-5, the J call TRBJ1-5; 7 bases align to TRBD1. With 2 bases clipped from V and 2 bases from J, the junction kept 3 bases outside the gene matches. Per germline, CDR1 MNHEY and CDR2 SVGAGI. The CDR3 totals 15 residues. CDR3 amino acids: CASSYRQGGNQPQHF. The CDR3 nucleotides read TGTGCCAGCAGTTACCGACAGGGTGGCAATCAGCCCCAGCATTTT.

This clone has only one observation. This chain uses TRBV7-8 with TRBJ2-7; maybe TRBD2 (6 bases). Germline loops: CDR1 SGHVS, CDR2 FQNEAQ. The germline V and J ends were trimmed by 3 bases and 6 bases, with 12 bases remaining between them. The CDR3 consists of 13 residues. Here the CDR3 DNA reads TGTGCCAGCAGCTTCGGGGGACCCTCCGAGCAGTACTTC. Amino acid sequence: CASSFGGPSEQYF.

The genes are TRBV21-1 and TRBJ2-1. TRBV21-1 is flagged as a pseudogene. The CDR3 length is 14 residues. In DNA, the CDR3 is TGTGCCAGCAGCTCCCTGGGGGGCCGGAATGAGCAGTTCTTC. Translated, it gives CASSSLGGRNEQFF.

V usage is TRBV7-7 and J usage is TRBJ2-1; weak D call: TRBD1 (6 bases). This CDR3 spans 13 amino acids. Germline V CDR1 and CDR2: SSHAT, FNYEAQ (reference sequence). The V end was cut by 5 bases, the J end by 4 bases, with 9 bases between. The CDR3 is CASSPGQYNEQFF. Here the CDR3 DNA reads TGTGCCAGCAGCCCGGGACAATACAATGAGCAGTTCTTC. The full variable domain, in which reference TRBV7-7 and TRBJ2-1 provide the parts outside the CDR3, is GAGVSQSPRYKVTKRGQDVTLRCDPISSHATLYWYQQALGQGPEFLTYFNYEAQPDKSGLPSDRFSAERPEGSISTLTIQRTEQRDSAMYRCASSPGQYNEQFFGPGTRLTVL.

V usage is TRBV29-1 and J usage is TRBJ1-2; TRBD1 is a possible D gene (5 bases). Trimming removed 3 bases at V and 4 bases at J, with 12 bases between. The CDR3 is 13 residues long. Looked up from germline, CDR1 is SQVTM and CDR2 is ANQGSEA. CDR3 DNA sequence: TGCAGCGTTGATGGACACACACTCTATGGCTACACCTTC. Encoded protein: CSVDGHTLYGYTF.

This chain uses TRBV5-1 with TRBJ2-3, with TRBD2 matching over 7 bases. This CDR3 comprises 12 residues. Germline V CDR1 and CDR2: SGHRS, YFSETQ. J was trimmed by 13 bases and V by 4 bases; bases with no gene match: 9. The CDR3 nucleotides are TGCGCCAGCAGCCAAGCGGGTGGGGGGGAGTATTTT. Translation: CASSQAGGGEYF.

Points on this clone: Other DNA sequences in the same sample also yield this CDR3. This rearrangement joins TRBV30 to TRBJ1-4; D uncertain. CDR1 is GTSNPN and CDR2 is SVGIG in the germline V gene (reference sequence). The CDR3 totals 13 residues. Trimming left V 3 bases short and J 3 bases short, with 8 bases between. The CDR3 protein is CAWSARPNEKLFF. CDR3 DNA sequence: TGTGCCTGGAGCGCGAGACCTAATGAAAAACTGTTTTTT.

V and J are TRBV5-4 and TRBJ2-5; TRBD1 is a possible D gene (6 bases). CDR3 length: 15 amino acids. Trimming removed 3 bases from V and 5 bases from J, with 17 bases in between. Germline CDR1 SGHNT, CDR2 YYREEE (reference sequence). The CDR3 protein is CASSSPTGSSETQYF. The CDR3, as DNA: TGTGCCAGCAGCTCCCCAACAGGGAGCTCGGAGACCCAGTACTTC.

The chain recombines TRBV7-2 with TRBJ2-7; a possible D gene is TRBD2 (6 bases). The CDR3 totals 14 residues. Per the germline V gene, CDR1 is SGHTA and CDR2 is FQGNSA. V was cut by 1 base and J by 5 bases, with 12 bases left in between. The CDR3 sequence: CASSLDGSADEQYF. CDR3 sequence (DNA): TGTGCCAGCAGCTTAGACGGGAGTGCCGACGAGCAGTACTTC. The full variable domain, its missing parts supplied by reference TRBV7-2 and TRBJ2-7, is GAGVSQSPSNKVTEKGKDVELRCDPISGHTALYWYRQSLGQGLEFLIYFQGNSAPDKSGLPSDRFSAERTGGSVSTLTIQRTQQEDSAVYLCASSLDGSADEQYFGPGTRLTVT.

The chain links TRBV15 to TRBJ2-5; TRBD1 matches at 9 bases. Germline V lookup: CDR1 LNHNV, CDR2 YYDKDF (reference sequence). Unmatched junction bases numbered 4, after V lost 5 bases and J lost 0 bases. CDR3 length: 15 residues. The CDR3 sequence is CATSQGTGYQETQYF. The CDR3 DNA reads TGTGCCACCAGCCAAGGGACAGGGTACCAAGAGACCCAGTACTTC.

The sample holds a few counts of this clone. The chain recombines TRBV19 with TRBJ2-3; D is ambiguous. The CDR3 consists of 13 residues. Germline loops: CDR1 LNHDA, CDR2 SQIVND (reference sequence). Trimming shortened V by 8 bases and J by 2 bases, and 11 bases separated the two germline ends. CDR3 in DNA: TGTGCCAGTTCCGAGAGTGACACAGATACGCAGTATTTT. Protein: CASSESDTDTQYF. Complete variable domain (other parts from reference TRBV19 and TRBJ2-3): DGGITQSPKYLFRKEGQNVTLSCEQNLNHDAMYWYRQDPGQGLRLIYYSQIVNDFQKGDIAEGYSVSREKKESFPLTVTSAQKNPTAFYLCASSESDTDTQYFGPGTRLTVL.

This clone was recorded a few times. The chain has TRBV6-1 and TRBJ1-5; D unclear. Trimming took 4 bases from V and 0 from J, leaving 10 bases between them. The CDR3 runs 15 residues. The germline gives CDR1 MNHNS, CDR2 SASEGT. The CDR3: CASSGRTVSNQPQHF. The DNA of the CDR3 is TGTGCCAGCAGTGGAAGAACAGTTAGCAATCAGCCCCAGCATTTT.

This chain links TRBV30 with TRBJ2-6; weak D call: TRBD1 (6 bases). The ends were cut back, 4 bases at V and 0 bases at J, with 13 bases in the middle. CDR3 size: 16 residues. Germline assignment: CDR1 GTSNPN and CDR2 SVGIG (reference sequence). The CDR3 loop reads CAWTLTGTSGANVLTF. The CDR3 DNA sequence: TGTGCCTGGACCTTAACAGGGACCTCTGGGGCCAACGTCCTGACTTTC.

The chain joins TRBV7-3 to TRBJ2-2, with D possibly being TRBD1 (5 bases). V was shortened by 7 bases and J by 4 bases, with 10 bases between the two germline ends. The CDR3 length is 13 residues. Germline V gives CDR1 SGHTA, CDR2 FQGTGA. The chain's CDR3 is CASTRVGTGELFF. In DNA form, the CDR3 reads TGTGCCAGCACCAGGGTTGGCACCGGGGAGCTGTTTTTT.

This chain connects TRBV4-1 to TRBJ1-2; the match to TRBD1 covers 12 bases. The trim removed 3 bases at V and 4 bases at J, leaving 12 bases unmatched. The CDR3 has 18 residues. Germline V lookup: CDR1 MGHRA, CDR2 YSYEKL. The CDR3 sequence is CASSQNRDRGRVGYGYTF. DNA for the CDR3: TGCGCCAGCAGCCAGAACCGGGACAGGGGGCGCGTCGGCTATGGCTACACCTTC.

This clone was observed once. The rearrangement uses TRBV5-1 and TRBJ2-7; 9 nucleotides agree with TRBD1. V lost 0 bases and J lost 2; bases outside the gene matches: 0. The CDR3 sequence is 14 residues long. Germline assignment: CDR1 SGHRS and CDR2 YFSETQ. CDR3 loop: CASSLGTGAYEQYF. CDR3 coding DNA: TGCGCCAGCAGCTTGGGGACAGGGGCCTACGAGCAGTACTTC.

The CDR3 bases are TGTGCCAGCAGCTTGACCGGGACAGGGGCAACCTACGAGCAGTACTTC. Amino acid sequence: CASSLTGTGATYEQYF. The gene calls are TRBV7-2 and TRBJ2-7; the match to TRBD1 covers 10 bases. The V segment lost 3 bases and the J segment 2 bases; nucleotides outside the gene matches: 7. Germline CDR1 SGHTA, CDR2 FQGNSA. The CDR3 runs to 16 residues.

This rearrangement joins TRBV5-1 to TRBJ2-3; 9 bases are a match to TRBD2. Germline assignment: CDR1 SGHRS and CDR2 YFSETQ. The trim removed 0 bases at V and 2 bases at J, leaving 7 bases unmatched. The CDR3 loop spans 17 amino acids. CDR3 sequence: CASSLGAGGPATDTQYF. The CDR3 coding sequence is TGCGCCAGCAGCTTGGGCGCGGGGGGGCCGGCCACAGATACGCAGTATTTT.

This clone turned up a few times. The gene calls are TRBV6-7 and TRBJ2-5; TRBD2 matches at 11 bases. TRBV6-7 is an ORF, and what it does is uncertain. The V segment lost 4 bases and the J segment 2 bases; nucleotides outside the gene matches: 6. This CDR3 region has 16 residues. The chain's CDR3 is CASSWSTSGVQETQYF. CDR3 DNA: TGTGCCAGCAGTTGGTCGACTAGCGGGGTTCAAGAGACCCAGTACTTC.

The chain links TRBV6-6 to TRBJ2-7, with 9 bases fitting TRBD2. This CDR3 has 14 amino acids. CDR1 and CDR2 (germline): MNHNY, SVGAGI (reference sequence). Trimming took 5 bases from V and 1 from J; bases not matched to a gene: 3. CDR3 region: CASSKAGGSYEQYF. CDR3 DNA sequence: TGTGCCAGCAGTAAGGCGGGAGGGTCCTACGAGCAGTACTTC.